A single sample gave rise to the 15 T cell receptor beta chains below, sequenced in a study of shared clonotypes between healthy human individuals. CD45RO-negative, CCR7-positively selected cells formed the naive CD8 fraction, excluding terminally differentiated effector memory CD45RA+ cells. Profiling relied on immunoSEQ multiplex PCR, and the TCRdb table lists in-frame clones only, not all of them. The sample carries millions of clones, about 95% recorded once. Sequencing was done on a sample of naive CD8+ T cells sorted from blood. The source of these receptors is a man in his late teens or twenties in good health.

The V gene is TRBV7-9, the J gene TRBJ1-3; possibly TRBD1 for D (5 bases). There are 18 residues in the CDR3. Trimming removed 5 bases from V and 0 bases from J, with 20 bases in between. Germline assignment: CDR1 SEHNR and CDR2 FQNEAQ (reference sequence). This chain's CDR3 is CASSPVFPQGSSGNTIYF. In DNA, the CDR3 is TGTGCCAGCAGCCCGGTGTTCCCCCAGGGTAGCTCTGGAAACACCATATATTTT.

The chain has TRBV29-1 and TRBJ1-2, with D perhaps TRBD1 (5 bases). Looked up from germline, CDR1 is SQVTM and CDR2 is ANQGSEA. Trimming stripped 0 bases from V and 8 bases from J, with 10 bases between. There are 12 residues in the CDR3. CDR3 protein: CSVEDQGGGYTF. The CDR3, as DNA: TGCAGCGTTGAAGACCAGGGAGGGGGCTACACCTTC.

The CDR3 sequence: CASSEGQGAAYEQYF. DNA of the CDR3: TGTGCCAGCAGTGAGGGACAGGGGGCCGCCTACGAGCAGTACTTC. The chain has TRBV6-1 and TRBJ2-7, with 12 nucleotides matching TRBD1. Per germline, CDR1 MNHNS and CDR2 SASEGT. The CDR3 runs to 15 residues. The J segment lost 2 bases and the V segment lost 3 bases, leaving 2 bases of the junction unmatched.

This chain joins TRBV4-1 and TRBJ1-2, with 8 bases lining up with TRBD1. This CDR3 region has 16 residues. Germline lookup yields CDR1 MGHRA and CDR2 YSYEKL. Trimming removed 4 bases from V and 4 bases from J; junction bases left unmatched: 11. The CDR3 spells CASSPWQGDRSYGYTF. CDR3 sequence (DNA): TGCGCCAGCAGCCCCTGGCAAGGGGACAGGAGCTATGGCTACACCTTC.

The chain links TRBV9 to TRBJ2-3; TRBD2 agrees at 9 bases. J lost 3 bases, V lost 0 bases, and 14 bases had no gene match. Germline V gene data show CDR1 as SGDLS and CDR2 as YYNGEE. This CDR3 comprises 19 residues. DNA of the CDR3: TGTGCCAGCAGCGTAGATTTAGGCCTGGGGGCGGGAGGGACAGATACGCAGTATTTT. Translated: CASSVDLGLGAGGTDTQYF. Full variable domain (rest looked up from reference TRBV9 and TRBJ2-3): DSGVTQTPKHLITATGQRVTLRCSPRSGDLSVYWYQQSLDQGLQFLIQYYNGEERAKGNILERFSAQQFPDLHSELNLSSLELGDSALYFCASSVDLGLGAGGTDTQYFGPGTRLTVL.

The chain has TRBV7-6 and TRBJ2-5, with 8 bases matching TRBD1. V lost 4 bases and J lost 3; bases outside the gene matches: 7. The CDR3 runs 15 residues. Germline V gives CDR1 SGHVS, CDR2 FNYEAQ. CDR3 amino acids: CASSSLDREKETQYF. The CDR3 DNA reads TGTGCCAGCAGCTCGCTGGACAGGGAGAAAGAGACCCAGTACTTC. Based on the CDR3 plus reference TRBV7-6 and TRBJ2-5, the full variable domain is GAGVSQSPRYKVTKRGQDVALRCDPISGHVSLYWYRQALGQGPEFLTYFNYEAQQDKSGLPNDRFSAERPEGSISTLTIQRTEQRDSAMYRCASSSLDREKETQYFGPGTRLLVL.

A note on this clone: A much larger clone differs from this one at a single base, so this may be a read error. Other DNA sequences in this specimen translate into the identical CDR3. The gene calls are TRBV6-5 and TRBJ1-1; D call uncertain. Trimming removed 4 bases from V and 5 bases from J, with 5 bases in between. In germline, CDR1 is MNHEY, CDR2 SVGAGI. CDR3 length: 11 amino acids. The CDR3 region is CASSFGTEAFF. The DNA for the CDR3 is TGTGCCAGCAGTTTCGGGACTGAAGCTTTCTTT.

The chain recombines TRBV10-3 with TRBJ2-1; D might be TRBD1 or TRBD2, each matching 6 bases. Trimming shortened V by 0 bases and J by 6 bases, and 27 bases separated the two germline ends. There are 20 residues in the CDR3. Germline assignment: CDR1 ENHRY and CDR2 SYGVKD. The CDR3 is CAISESTMGGTPFPTNEQFF. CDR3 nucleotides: TGTGCCATCAGTGAGTCTACGATGGGGGGCACTCCCTTCCCAACCAATGAGCAGTTCTTC.

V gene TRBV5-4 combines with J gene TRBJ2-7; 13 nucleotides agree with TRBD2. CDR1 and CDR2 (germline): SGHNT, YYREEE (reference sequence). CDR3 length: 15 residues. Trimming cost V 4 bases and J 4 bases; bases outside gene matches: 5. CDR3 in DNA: TGTGCCAGCAGCGGAACTAGCGGGAGGGCATACGAGCAGTACTTC. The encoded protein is CASSGTSGRAYEQYF.

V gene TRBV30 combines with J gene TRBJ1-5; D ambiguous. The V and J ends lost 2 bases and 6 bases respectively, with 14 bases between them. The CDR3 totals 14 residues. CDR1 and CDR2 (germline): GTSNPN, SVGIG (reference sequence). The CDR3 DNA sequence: TGTGCCTGGAGTCCTGATGGGGTTCGTCAGCCCCAGCATTTT. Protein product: CAWSPDGVRQPQHF.

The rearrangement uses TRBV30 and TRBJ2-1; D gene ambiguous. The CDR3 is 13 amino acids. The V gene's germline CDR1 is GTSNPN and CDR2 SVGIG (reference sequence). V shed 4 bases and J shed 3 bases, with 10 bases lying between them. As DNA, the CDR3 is TGTGCCTGGATCAGACGGAGCTACAATGAGCAGTTCTTC. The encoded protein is CAWIRRSYNEQFF.

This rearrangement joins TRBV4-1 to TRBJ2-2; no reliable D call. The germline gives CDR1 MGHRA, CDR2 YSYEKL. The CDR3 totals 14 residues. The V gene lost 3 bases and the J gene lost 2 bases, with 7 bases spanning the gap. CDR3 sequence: CASSHRSNTGELFF. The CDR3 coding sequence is TGCGCCAGCAGCCACAGGTCAAACACCGGGGAGCTGTTTTTT.

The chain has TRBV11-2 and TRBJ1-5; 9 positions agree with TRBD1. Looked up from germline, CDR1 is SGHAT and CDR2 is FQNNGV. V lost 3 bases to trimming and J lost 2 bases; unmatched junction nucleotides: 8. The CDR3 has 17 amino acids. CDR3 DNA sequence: TGTGCCAGCAGCTTCGGACAGGGGCGAAGTGGCAATCAGCCCCAGCATTTT. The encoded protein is CASSFGQGRSGNQPQHF.

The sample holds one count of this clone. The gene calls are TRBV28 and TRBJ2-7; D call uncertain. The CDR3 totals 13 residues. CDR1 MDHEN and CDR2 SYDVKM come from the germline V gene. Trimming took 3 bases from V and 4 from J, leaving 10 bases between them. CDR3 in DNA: TGTGCCAGCAGTTTTGGGCCAGATTACGAGCAGTACTTC. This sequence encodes CASSFGPDYEQYF.

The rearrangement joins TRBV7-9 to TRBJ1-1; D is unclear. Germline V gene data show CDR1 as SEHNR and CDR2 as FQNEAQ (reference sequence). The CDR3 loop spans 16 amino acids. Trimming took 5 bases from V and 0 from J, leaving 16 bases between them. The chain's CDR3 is CASSLLSAIMNTEAFF. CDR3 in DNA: TGTGCCAGCAGCCTCCTGTCGGCGATCATGAACACTGAAGCTTTCTTT. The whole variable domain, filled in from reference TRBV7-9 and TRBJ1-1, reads DTGVSQNPRHKITKRGQNVTFRCDPISEHNRLYWYRQTLGQGPEFLTYFQNEAQLEKSRLLSDRFSAERPKGSFSTLEIQRTEQGDSAMYLCASSLLSAIMNTEAFFGQGTRLTVV.